The clone carrying this TCR beta chain was detected many times. Its cognate antigen is unknown. Germline V lookup: CDR1 SGHTS, CDR2 YDEGEE. Trimming pared 4 bases from V and 7 bases from J, leaving 14 bases between. The CDR3 totals 13 residues. The sample belongs to a study of CD8+CD57+ T cells in acquired aplastic anemia. On the study more broadly: DNA recovered from sorted CD4+ and CD8+ cells had a mean of approximately 3.2 ug.

Regarding the study as a whole: Researchers report that around 30 CD8+ CDR3 sequences appeared in both patients and controls. Patients and controls had CD8+ Simpson's diversity values that were not significantly distinct.

Genomic DNA templated the TCR beta VDJ and CDR3 profiling. TCRdb ran MiXCR on the reads and lists one entry per CDR3 protein. This table holds 100,000 to 150,000 distinct CDR3 sequences, less than 50% found once. Patients who underwent sequencing had shown CD8+CD57+ cell expansion by flow cytometry. Severe acquired aplastic anemia was present in all patients. Input material: sorted CD4+, CD8+, or CD8+CD57+ T cells (not recorded which) from PBMCs. The chain is built from TRBV5-8 and TRBJ1-2; D ambiguous. The sequence was obtained from a human donor with aplastic anemia. The CDR3 DNA is TGTGCCAGCAGCAGACGGGTGGAGGGTGGCTACACCTTC. Translated: CASSRRVEGGYTF.